Listed here are 22 T cell receptor beta chains from one sample, sequenced in a study of T cells expressing NK-cell markers. TCRdb reworked the 5' RACE reads into one entry per CDR3 protein, no DNA. The sample's table shows fewer than 550,000 distinct CDR3 sequences. The specimen sequenced was blood T cells: a sorted CD56 or NKG2C T cell subset, CD4+ or CD8+ T cells, or bulk PBMC T cells (not recorded which). These receptors originate from a woman aged 45 to 65 in good health.

CDR3 protein: CATSPSFLTGENTGELFF. This chain joins TRBV24-1 and TRBJ2-2; TCRdb's D gene call, TRBD1, goes unchecked for lack of DNA. This CDR3 contains 18 residues. Germline lookup yields CDR1 KGHDR and CDR2 SFDVKD.

The chain recombines TRBV10-3 with TRBJ2-7; TCRdb's D call of TRBD2 is untestable without DNA. Germline V CDR1 and CDR2: ENHRY, SYGVKD. The length of the CDR3 is 12 residues. CDR3: CAGGDYFYEQYF.

CDR3 amino acids: CASSQVVHEQFF. The chain carries TRBV4-2 and TRBJ2-1. The V gene's germline CDR1 is LGHNA and CDR2 YNFKEQ. There are 12 residues in the CDR3.

The rearrangement links TRBV12-3 or TRBV12-4 to TRBJ2-3. CDR3 size: 13 residues. CDR3 amino acids: CASRTTSPDTQYF.

The gene calls are TRBV3-1 and TRBJ2-2. The V gene's germline CDR1 is LGHDT and CDR2 YNNKEL (reference sequence). This CDR3 is 16 amino acids long. CDR3: CASSNGVGTDTGELFF.

The rearrangement links TRBV3-1 to TRBJ2-5; as DNA is missing, the TRBD2 call by TCRdb cannot be tested. In germline, CDR1 is LGHDT, CDR2 YNNKEL (reference sequence). The CDR3 runs 17 residues. This chain's CDR3 is CASSQDRASGKRETQYF.

This chain uses TRBV6-1 with TRBJ2-1; checking the TCRdb D call of TRBD1 is not possible without DNA. From germline, CDR1 is MNHNS and CDR2 SASEGT. The CDR3 sequence is 14 residues long. The CDR3 spells CASTLEGAANEQFF.

The rearrangement uses TRBV21-1 and TRBJ2-3; TCRdb's D gene call, TRBD2, goes unchecked for lack of DNA. TRBV21-1 is a pseudogene locus. The CDR3 is 16 amino acids. CDR3 residues: CASSKASGRATDTQYF.

The CDR3 loop is CASSRMGLAGVRNEQFF. V usage is TRBV4-1 and J usage is TRBJ2-1; the D gene TCRdb calls, TRBD2, cannot be checked with no DNA. The CDR3 is 17 residues long. The germline V gene encodes CDR1 MGHRA and CDR2 YSYEKL.

The chain carries TRBV12-3 or TRBV12-4 and TRBJ2-2. The CDR3 extends over 14 amino acids. CDR3 sequence reads: CASPLLRNTGELFF.

The J gene is TRBJ1-2, the V gene TRBV29-1. This CDR3 is built from 11 residues. Germline-derived CDR1 and CDR2 are SQVTM and ANQGSEA. CDR3 loop: CSDGIDYGYTF.

CDR3 amino acids: CASSPTWVSGQPQHF. The rearrangement joins TRBV6-5 to TRBJ1-5. Germline V gene data show CDR1 as MNHEY and CDR2 as SVGAGI. There are 15 residues in the CDR3.

The rearrangement joins TRBV24-1 to TRBJ1-1; TCRdb designates TRBD1, a call that cannot be tested without DNA. This CDR3 spans 12 amino acids. CDR1 is KGHDR and CDR2 is SFDVKD in the germline V gene. The CDR3 sequence: CATREGTGNAFF.

The genes are TRBV7-8 and TRBJ1-3; TCRdb reports TRBD1, a call that lacks DNA to check it against. The CDR3 runs to 17 residues. Per germline, CDR1 SGHVS and CDR2 FQNEAQ. The CDR3 loop is CASSLAMGGVSGNTIYF.

The chain links TRBV7-3 to TRBJ2-7; the D call of TRBD1 rests on TCRdb alone, since no DNA is present to check it. The germline gives CDR1 SGHTA, CDR2 FQGTGA. The length of the CDR3 is 14 residues. The CDR3 sequence: CASPVIGLDYEQYF.

The chain employs TRBV5-1 and TRBJ2-5. The CDR3 has 14 residues. CDR1 and CDR2 (germline): SGHRS, YFSETQ. Here the CDR3 reads CASSLVSDQETQYF. Using reference TRBV5-1 and TRBJ2-5 for the parts outside the CDR3, the full variable domain is KAGVTQTPRYLIKTRGQQVTLSCSPISGHRSVSWYQQTPGQGLQFLFEYFSETQRNKGNFPGRFSGRQFSNSRSEMNVSTLELGDSALYLCASSLVSDQETQYFGPGTRLLVL.

The chain employs TRBV20-1 and TRBJ2-7; TCRdb indicates TRBD2, and absent DNA this call remains unverified. Germline V gives CDR1 DFQATT, CDR2 SNEGSKA (reference sequence). The CDR3 covers 14 residues. The CDR3 region is CSAHHLAGDNEQYF.

This rearrangement joins TRBV3-1 to TRBJ2-2; TCRdb outputs TRBD2, but without DNA this stays unchecked. From germline, CDR1 is LGHDT and CDR2 YNNKEL (reference sequence). The length of the CDR3 is 17 residues. Here the CDR3 reads CASSHEAGRPNTGELFF.

V gene TRBV28 combines with J gene TRBJ2-3; the TRBD2 assignment by TCRdb is unverifiable without DNA. The CDR3 has 15 residues. Per germline, CDR1 MDHEN and CDR2 SYDVKM. CDR3 sequence: CASSLWTRPTDTQYF.

The J gene is TRBJ1-2, the V gene TRBV9. CDR1 and CDR2 (germline): SGDLS, YYNGEE. The CDR3 consists of 13 residues. This CDR3 is CASSPSTFYGYTF. The variable domain in full, with the rest retrieved from reference TRBV9 and TRBJ1-2, is DSGVTQTPKHLITATGQRVTLRCSPRSGDLSVYWYQQSLDQGLQFLIQYYNGEERAKGNILERFSAQQFPDLHSELNLSSLELGDSALYFCASSPSTFYGYTFGSGTRLTVV.

The chain uses TRBV20-1 and TRBJ1-1. In germline, CDR1 is DFQATT, CDR2 SNEGSKA (reference sequence). This CDR3 region has 14 residues. CDR3 region: CSARQTLLNTEAFF.

The chain is built from TRBV12-3 or TRBV12-4 and TRBJ2-5; there is no DNA to check the TCRdb D call of TRBD2. CDR3 size: 16 residues. The CDR3 sequence is CASSRLSGGLKETQYF.